These T cell receptor beta chains were read from a single sample in a study of vaccination and CD4 T cells after COVID-19. The antigens for these receptors are not known. TCRdb reanalysed the PCR reads using MiXCR and keeps one entry per CDR3 protein. The sample consists of around 18,000 distinct CDR3 sequences, 35% to 45% of them appearing once. The input for sequencing was CD4+ T cells from blood, cultured in vitro, taken before SARS-CoV-2 vaccination. The receptor source for this set is a human donor who received a COVID-19 vaccine. The CDR3 runs from the conserved cysteine through the conserved F or W. D genes are given only for firm matches. The size field is filled for only some rows; it gives once, few, many or a size class.

v_call	j_call	d_call	clone_size	cdr3_aa	cdr3_nt
TRBV18	TRBJ1-2	-	-	CASLPSSAGRGAGYTF	TGTGCCAGCCTCCCCTCTTCGGCAGGGCGGGGGGCTGGCTACACCTTC
TRBV12-3/TRBV12-4	TRBJ2-1	-	once	CASTADREAANEQFF	TGTGCCAGCACCGCCGACAGGGAGGCCGCGAATGAGCAGTTCTTC
TRBV5-4	TRBJ1-5	TRBD1	-	CASILDREKSNQPQHF	TGTGCCAGCATCCTGGACAGGGAGAAAAGCAATCAGCCCCAGCATTTT
TRBV14	TRBJ2-3	-	-	CASSRQTGSTDTQYF	TGTGCCAGCAGCCGTCAAACGGGGAGCACAGATACGCAGTATTTT
TRBV12-3/TRBV12-4	TRBJ1-2	TRBD1	-	CASTPGQGVDGYTF	TGTGCCAGCACCCCTGGACAGGGGGTTGATGGCTACACCTTC
TRBV6-1	TRBJ1-2	-	few	CASSGGGAANYGYTF	TGTGCCAGCAGCGGAGGGGGGGCCGCTAACTATGGCTACACCTTC
TRBV4-1	TRBJ1-6	TRBD1	few	CASSNPQGEGNSPLHF	TGCGCCAGCAGCAACCCACAGGGGGAGGGGAATTCACCCCTCCACTTT
TRBV6-1	TRBJ1-2	TRBD1	-	CAISGAGQGGGYTF	TGTGCCATCAGTGGAGCGGGACAGGGGGGTGGCTACACCTTC
TRBV27	TRBJ2-1	TRBD1	few	CASRADRAYNEQFF	TGTGCCAGCAGGGCGGACAGGGCGTACAATGAGCAGTTCTTC
TRBV19	TRBJ2-4	-	few	CASSKVGNIQYF	TGTGCCAGTAGTAAGGTTGGAAACATTCAGTACTTC
TRBV20-1	TRBJ1-4	TRBD1	-	CSAAPVRQGTNEKLFF	TGCAGTGCCGCCCCGGTCCGACAGGGCACTAATGAAAAACTGTTTTTT
TRBV19	TRBJ2-2	-	-	CASSSRFDGELFF	TGTGCCAGTAGTAGTAGGTTTGACGGGGAGCTGTTTTTT
TRBV2	TRBJ2-3	-	few	CASSGLTGSLGTDTQYF	TGTGCCAGCAGCGGACTGACAGGTTCATTAGGCACAGATACGCAGTATTTT
TRBV2	TRBJ2-5	-	-	CASLASETQYF	TGTGCCAGCTTAGCGTCAGAGACCCAGTACTTC
TRBV20-1	TRBJ2-7	TRBD1	-	CSANDRGVPSYEQYF	TGCAGTGCCAACGACAGGGGAGTGCCCTCCTACGAGCAGTACTTC
TRBV5-6	TRBJ1-1	-	-	CASSLSQGSVFF	TGTGCCAGCAGCTTGAGTCAGGGAAGCGTTTTCTTT
TRBV7-2	TRBJ2-1	-	-	CASSSVLGSSRFNEQFF	TGTGCCAGCAGCTCGGTATTGGGATCAAGCCGGTTCAATGAGCAGTTCTTC
TRBV5-1	TRBJ2-6	-	-	CASSLGAASGANVLTF	TGCGCCAGCAGCTTGGGGGCAGCCTCTGGGGCCAACGTCCTGACTTTC
TRBV20-1	TRBJ2-5	TRBD2	few	CSVATSGGAETQYF	TGCAGTGTTGCAACTAGCGGGGGGGCGGAGACCCAGTACTTC
TRBV24-1	TRBJ2-2	-	-	CATSDSLAVGNTGELFF	TGTGCCACCAGTGATTCTCTAGCCGTGGGGAACACCGGGGAGCTGTTTTTT
TRBV6-4	TRBJ2-3	-	-	CASSDSPMPTDTQYF	TGTGCCAGCAGTGACTCCCCTATGCCCACAGATACGCAGTATTTT
TRBV29-1	TRBJ2-7	TRBD2	-	CSVESGRVQYF	TGCAGCGTTGAATCAGGGAGGGTTCAGTACTTC
TRBV18	TRBJ2-1	TRBD1	-	CASSPGTVKQFF	TGTGCCAGCTCACCGGGGACAGTAAAGCAGTTCTTC
TRBV7-6	TRBJ2-5	-	-	CASSLGDAETQYF	TGTGCCAGCAGCTTAGGGGATGCTGAGACCCAGTACTTC
TRBV5-1	TRBJ2-7	TRBD1	-	CASSVDRDEQYF	TGCGCCAGCAGCGTGGACAGGGATGAGCAGTACTTC
TRBV6-5	TRBJ1-1	-	once	CASSYSGGNTEAFF	TGTGCCAGCAGTTACTCAGGGGGGAACACTGAAGCTTTCTTT
TRBV6-1	TRBJ2-5	-	few	CASSTGKETQYF	TGTGCCAGCAGTACAGGGAAGGAGACCCAGTACTTC
TRBV20-1	TRBJ2-5	-	few	CSARETQTSRETQYF	TGCAGTGCTAGAGAGACGCAAACTAGTCGTGAGACCCAGTACTTC
TRBV24-1	TRBJ2-3	TRBD2	-	CATSDLPTSGSTDTQYF	TGTGCCACCAGTGATTTGCCGACTAGCGGAAGCACAGATACGCAGTATTTT
TRBV6-1	TRBJ1-2	TRBD1	-	CASSRDSKYGYTF	TGTGCCAGCAGCCGGGACAGTAAATATGGCTACACCTTC
TRBV20-1	TRBJ2-5	-	-	CSARGGSYQETQYF	TGCAGTGCTAGGGGGGGATCGTACCAAGAGACCCAGTACTTC
TRBV4-2	TRBJ2-5	TRBD1	-	CASSLRTGGQETQYF	TGTGCCAGCAGCCTCAGGACAGGGGGACAAGAGACCCAGTACTTC
TRBV30	TRBJ1-2	TRBD1	-	CAWSTGQGGYGYTF	TGTGCCTGGAGTACGGGACAGGGTGGCTATGGCTACACCTTC
TRBV19	TRBJ2-3	TRBD1	few	CASSILRDRVGDTQYF	TGTGCCAGTAGTATACTCCGGGACAGGGTAGGAGATACGCAGTATTTT
TRBV6-1	TRBJ2-3	-	once	CASSRRGFGSGSTDTQYF	TGTGCCAGCAGCCGCCGCGGATTCGGTAGCGGAAGCACAGATACGCAGTATTTT
TRBV18	TRBJ1-6	-	-	CASSSLGRRGSASPLHF	TGTGCCAGCTCATCCCTTGGACGCCGGGGGTCGGCGTCACCCCTCCACTTT
TRBV20-1	TRBJ1-2	TRBD1	-	CSARGGQGDYGYTF	TGCAGTGCTAGAGGGGGACAGGGTGACTATGGCTACACCTTC
TRBV25-1	TRBJ1-1	-	-	CASRRTGSNTEAFF	TGTGCCAGCAGGAGGACCGGCTCGAACACTGAAGCTTTCTTT
TRBV30	TRBJ2-5	TRBD2	few	CAWSQLAGGPETQYF	TGTGCCTGGAGCCAACTAGCGGGGGGGCCAGAGACCCAGTACTTC
TRBV12-3/TRBV12-4	TRBJ1-1	TRBD1	-	CASSWGQGGNTEAFF	TGTGCCAGCAGTTGGGGACAGGGAGGAAACACTGAAGCTTTCTTT
TRBV29-1	TRBJ2-3	-	-	CSVGVGRVTTDTQYF	TGCAGCGTTGGGGTCGGCAGGGTAACCACAGATACGCAGTATTTT
TRBV6-1	TRBJ2-3	-	few	CASKRGSTDTQYF	TGTGCCAGCAAGAGGGGGAGCACAGATACGCAGTATTTT
TRBV6-1	TRBJ1-2	-	few	CASNSAKATNYGYTF	TGTGCCAGCAATTCAGCGAAAGCAACTAACTATGGCTACACCTTC
TRBV5-1	TRBJ1-2	-	-	CASSYVGDYGYTF	TGCGCCAGCAGCTACGTAGGGGACTATGGCTACACCTTC
TRBV10-3	TRBJ1-2	-	few	CAISDSVQKAYGYTF	TGTGCCATCAGTGATTCCGTGCAGAAGGCCTATGGCTACACCTTC
TRBV6-1	TRBJ2-7	-	few	CASSDKGTLSYEQYF	TGTGCCAGCAGTGATAAGGGAACCCTCTCCTACGAGCAGTACTTC
TRBV7-9	TRBJ1-2	-	few	CASSLAPRGSANYGYTF	TGTGCCAGCAGCTTAGCTCCCAGGGGCTCTGCTAACTATGGCTACACCTTC
TRBV10-2	TRBJ1-1	-	-	CASSRQGRYTEAFF	TGCGCCAGCAGTCGCCAGGGGAGGTACACTGAAGCTTTCTTT
TRBV6-1	TRBJ1-5	TRBD1	medium-sized	CASSESGGGQPQHF	TGTGCCAGCAGTGAGTCAGGGGGCGGTCAGCCCCAGCATTTT
TRBV9	TRBJ2-5	-	-	CASSVAAGGATTETQYF	TGTGCCAGCAGCGTAGCAGCTGGCGGGGCTACTACCGAGACCCAGTACTTC
TRBV25-1	TRBJ1-2	-	few	CASSGRIYGYTF	TGTGCCAGTTCGGGCAGGATCTATGGCTACACCTTC
TRBV30	TRBJ1-2	-	few	CAWSVVANYGYTF	TGTGCCTGGAGTGTAGTGGCTAACTATGGCTACACCTTC
TRBV6-2/TRBV6-3	TRBJ2-7	TRBD1	few	CASKTGDYEQYF	TGTGCCAGCAAGACAGGGGATTACGAGCAGTACTTC
TRBV2	TRBJ1-1	TRBD1	-	CAGSTGVAEAFF	TGTGCCGGCAGTACAGGGGTGGCTGAAGCTTTCTTT
TRBV5-5	TRBJ2-1	-	-	CASSNLGEQFF	TGTGCCAGCAGCAACCTAGGAGAGCAGTTCTTC
TRBV24-1	TRBJ2-5	-	few	CATSAPSMKETQYF	TGTGCCACCAGTGCCCCAAGCATGAAAGAGACCCAGTACTTC